This is a list of T cell receptor beta chains from one sample in a study of metastatic and nonmetastatic thyroid tumors. With MiXCR, TCRdb called clones anew from the PCR reads. The data contain under 5,000 clones, under 25% of them singletons. The sequenced sample was tumor tissue. These TCRs come from a male donor with papillary thyroid cancer or a benign thyroid nodule (not recorded which). Some clones in this sample may be carry-over from other donors' samples. Each CDR3 is given with its conserved first and last residue. The order of the fields is V gene, D gene, CDR3 length, clone size, J gene, CDR3 DNA, CDR3 protein. The D gene is left open where the match is weak. Not every row has a clone size; where given, it reads once, few, many or a size class.

v_gene: TRBV30; d_gene: -; len: 16; abundance: many; j_gene: TRBJ2-1; CDR3nt: TGTGCCTGGAGTGTGCGGTCGGGCGGTGCCCTGGCGGAGCAGTTCTTC; CDR3aa: CAWSVRSGGALAEQFF
v_gene: TRBV29-1; d_gene: TRBD2; len: 16; abundance: many; j_gene: TRBJ2-3; CDR3nt: TGCAGCGTTGAACTCCGGGAGGGAGGGCCGAGAGATACGCAGTATTTT; CDR3aa: CSVELREGGPRDTQYF
v_gene: TRBV25-1; d_gene: TRBD2; len: 15; abundance: many; j_gene: TRBJ2-3; CDR3nt: TGTGCCAGCAGTGTCCCGGGACTAGCGACAGATACGCAGTATTTT; CDR3aa: CASSVPGLATDTQYF
v_gene: TRBV20-1; d_gene: -; len: 12; abundance: many; j_gene: TRBJ1-5; CDR3nt: TGCAGTGCTAGTTCGGGGGCCGGGCCCCAGCATTTT; CDR3aa: CSASSGAGPQHF
v_gene: TRBV20-1; d_gene: TRBD1; len: 15; abundance: few; j_gene: TRBJ1-3; CDR3nt: TGCAGTGCTTCAGTTCCAGGGGGTCGGGGAAACACCATATATTTT; CDR3aa: CSASVPGGRGNTIYF
v_gene: TRBV12-5; d_gene: -; len: 13; abundance: many; j_gene: TRBJ1-1; CDR3nt: TGTGCTAGTGCCCTACAGGTTTTCACTGAAGCTTTCTTT; CDR3aa: CASALQVFTEAFF
v_gene: TRBV12-3/TRBV12-4; d_gene: TRBD1; len: 15; abundance: few; j_gene: TRBJ2-1; CDR3nt: TGTGCCAGCAGTCCCCGGGACAGGGCTGTTAGTGAGCAGTTCTTC; CDR3aa: CASSPRDRAVSEQFF
v_gene: TRBV9; d_gene: -; len: 14; abundance: many; j_gene: TRBJ2-7; CDR3nt: TGTGCCAGCAGCGTAGATCCCCGTAACTACGAGCAGTACTTC; CDR3aa: CASSVDPRNYEQYF
v_gene: TRBV6-1; d_gene: TRBD1; len: 15; abundance: few; j_gene: TRBJ1-5; CDR3nt: TGTGCCAGCAGTTCCTACAGGGGTGAGAATCAGCCCCAGCATTTT; CDR3aa: CASSSYRGENQPQHF
v_gene: TRBV20-1; d_gene: TRBD2; len: 12; abundance: -; j_gene: TRBJ2-7; CDR3nt: TGCAGTGCCTGGGACTATTCCTACGAGCAGTACTTC; CDR3aa: CSAWDYSYEQYF
v_gene: TRBV15; d_gene: -; len: 22; abundance: medium-sized; j_gene: TRBJ1-4; CDR3nt: TGTGCCACCAGCAGAGATTCCCCACTCCGGGGCCCACAAGCCCATTTAGGGGAAAAACTGTTTTTT; CDR3aa: CATSRDSPLRGPQAHLGEKLFF
v_gene: TRBV29-1; d_gene: TRBD1; len: 13; abundance: many; j_gene: TRBJ1-1; CDR3nt: TGCAGCGTTGGGACAGGGATTGGTCGCGGAGCTTTCTTT; CDR3aa: CSVGTGIGRGAFF
v_gene: TRBV7-8; d_gene: TRBD2; len: 16; abundance: -; j_gene: TRBJ2-7; CDR3nt: TGTGCCAGCAGCTTAACGGGACTAGCGGGCGCCTACGAGCAGTACTTC; CDR3aa: CASSLTGLAGAYEQYF
v_gene: TRBV6-2/TRBV6-3; d_gene: -; len: 14; abundance: few; j_gene: TRBJ2-1; CDR3nt: TGTGCCAGCAGTTACTCCTTTTTAGCGGCCGAACCGTTCTTC; CDR3aa: CASSYSFLAAEPFF
v_gene: TRBV7-9; d_gene: -; len: 14; abundance: -; j_gene: TRBJ2-3; CDR3nt: TGTGCCAGCAGGGCGGGGAGATCCACAGATACGCAGTATTTT; CDR3aa: CASRAGRSTDTQYF
v_gene: TRBV6-1; d_gene: -; len: 15; abundance: -; j_gene: TRBJ2-1; CDR3nt: TGTGCCAGCAAAACAGAGCCAAACTCCTACAATGAGCAGTTCTTC; CDR3aa: CASKTEPNSYNEQFF
v_gene: TRBV28; d_gene: TRBD1; len: 15; abundance: few; j_gene: TRBJ2-3; CDR3nt: TGTGCCAGCACAGGGACAGTTTATGCTCCAGATACGCAGTATTTT; CDR3aa: CASTGTVYAPDTQYF
v_gene: TRBV30; d_gene: -; len: 13; abundance: many; j_gene: TRBJ1-2; CDR3nt: TGTGCCTGGAGTGTAACGGACCGGGGCCAAAATACCTTC; CDR3aa: CAWSVTDRGQNTF
v_gene: TRBV5-1; d_gene: TRBD2; len: 17; abundance: many; j_gene: TRBJ2-5; CDR3nt: TGCGCCAGCAGCTTGGCCAGCGGGGGGGGATTTAGAGAGACCCAGTACTTC; CDR3aa: CASSLASGGGFRETQYF
v_gene: TRBV27; d_gene: -; len: 13; abundance: few; j_gene: TRBJ2-2; CDR3nt: TGTGCCAGCAGTTTATCACGGAACGGGGAGCTGTTTTTT; CDR3aa: CASSLSRNGELFF
v_gene: TRBV2; d_gene: TRBD2; len: 13; abundance: -; j_gene: TRBJ2-1; CDR3nt: TGTGCTAGCAGTGCTCAGCAGGGACTACTTAGGTTCTTC; CDR3aa: CASSAQQGLLRFF
v_gene: TRBV15; d_gene: TRBD2; len: 18; abundance: -; j_gene: TRBJ2-1; CDR3nt: TGTGCCACCAGCAGTGAGTCGGTACTAGCGGGAGGGATCGATGAGCAGTTCTTC; CDR3aa: CATSSESVLAGGIDEQFF
v_gene: TRBV7-9; d_gene: -; len: 12; abundance: -; j_gene: TRBJ2-1; CDR3nt: TGTGCCACTGCCGAGGAGGGGAATGAGCAGTTCTTC; CDR3aa: CATAEEGNEQFF
v_gene: TRBV20-1; d_gene: TRBD1; len: 13; abundance: -; j_gene: TRBJ2-7; CDR3nt: TGCAGTGCTCAGACAGGGGGTCGGAACGAGCAGTACTTC; CDR3aa: CSAQTGGRNEQYF
v_gene: TRBV24-1; d_gene: -; len: 11; abundance: few; j_gene: TRBJ2-1; CDR3nt: TGTGCCATCGCAGGCTACAATGAGCAGTTCTTC; CDR3aa: CAIAGYNEQFF
v_gene: TRBV27; d_gene: -; len: 14; abundance: -; j_gene: TRBJ2-7; CDR3nt: TGTGCCAGCAGTTTAAGGGACATTTCCTACGAGCAGTACTTC; CDR3aa: CASSLRDISYEQYF
v_gene: TRBV10-3; d_gene: -; len: 11; abundance: -; j_gene: TRBJ1-1; CDR3nt: TGTGCCGTCAGTGAAGGACTCGGAGCTTTCTTT; CDR3aa: CAVSEGLGAFF
v_gene: TRBV12-3/TRBV12-4; d_gene: TRBD1; len: 14; abundance: many; j_gene: TRBJ1-1; CDR3nt: TGTGCCAGCAGTAGCACCAGGGGGGACACTGAAGCTTTCTTT; CDR3aa: CASSSTRGDTEAFF
v_gene: TRBV5-5; d_gene: TRBD2; len: 14; abundance: -; j_gene: TRBJ2-7; CDR3nt: TGTGCCAGCAGCTCTACTAGCGGGAGTTACGAGCAGTACTTC; CDR3aa: CASSSTSGSYEQYF
v_gene: TRBV10-2; d_gene: TRBD2; len: 14; abundance: few; j_gene: TRBJ2-1; CDR3nt: TGCGCCAGCAGTGCCGGGACTAGCAACAATGAGCAGTTCTTC; CDR3aa: CASSAGTSNNEQFF
v_gene: TRBV30; d_gene: -; len: 12; abundance: -; j_gene: TRBJ1-4; CDR3nt: TGTGCCTGGAGTGGTGGGAATGAAAAACTGTTTTTT; CDR3aa: CAWSGGNEKLFF
v_gene: TRBV28; d_gene: -; len: 13; abundance: -; j_gene: TRBJ1-2; CDR3nt: TGTGCCAGCACTACCGGAGCTAACTATGGCTACACCTTC; CDR3aa: CASTTGANYGYTF
v_gene: TRBV29-1; d_gene: -; len: 13; abundance: many; j_gene: TRBJ2-1; CDR3nt: TGCAGCGTTCGGAGGGCCGGGAACAATGAGCAGTTCTTC; CDR3aa: CSVRRAGNNEQFF
v_gene: TRBV19; d_gene: -; len: 18; abundance: -; j_gene: TRBJ1-5; CDR3nt: TGTGCCAGTACCTTATACGCCTACCAGCGAAATAGCAATCAGCCCCAGCATTTT; CDR3aa: CASTLYAYQRNSNQPQHF
v_gene: TRBV10-2; d_gene: -; len: 15; abundance: many; j_gene: TRBJ2-7; CDR3nt: TGCGCCAGCATCAAAGGGAGTCCAAGAGACTACGAGCAGTACTTC; CDR3aa: CASIKGSPRDYEQYF
v_gene: TRBV7-9; d_gene: -; len: 15; abundance: many; j_gene: TRBJ2-2; CDR3nt: TGTGCCAGCAGCTTAGCGGGTAGCTCGGCCGGGGAGCTGTTTTTT; CDR3aa: CASSLAGSSAGELFF
v_gene: TRBV20-1; d_gene: TRBD2; len: 17; abundance: few; j_gene: TRBJ2-1; CDR3nt: TGCAGTGCTAGAATCCTGGCGGGAGGCAGCTCCTACAATGAGCAGTTCTTC; CDR3aa: CSARILAGGSSYNEQFF
v_gene: TRBV11-2; d_gene: TRBD1; len: 16; abundance: -; j_gene: TRBJ2-3; CDR3nt: TGTGCCAGCCGATATAGAGGACAGGGGGGCACAGATACGCAGTATTTT; CDR3aa: CASRYRGQGGTDTQYF
v_gene: TRBV9; d_gene: -; len: 14; abundance: -; j_gene: TRBJ2-7; CDR3nt: TGTGCCAGCAGTTCCGGCTGGAGCTACTACGAGCAGTACTTC; CDR3aa: CASSSGWSYYEQYF
v_gene: TRBV27; d_gene: -; len: 12; abundance: few; j_gene: TRBJ2-3; CDR3nt: TGTGCCAGCAGTGCTAGGGGAGATACGCAGTATTTT; CDR3aa: CASSARGDTQYF
v_gene: TRBV5-5; d_gene: TRBD1; len: 16; abundance: few; j_gene: TRBJ2-5; CDR3nt: TGTGCCAGCAGCGATCGGGACAGGTATTCGGGGGAGACCCAGTACTTC; CDR3aa: CASSDRDRYSGETQYF
v_gene: TRBV2; d_gene: -; len: 14; abundance: many; j_gene: TRBJ2-3; CDR3nt: TGTGCCAGCAGTGGTCACTCCGGCGCAGATACGCAGTATTTT; CDR3aa: CASSGHSGADTQYF